These T cell receptor beta chains were read from a single sample in a study of T cell changes during pregnancy in multiple sclerosis. Clones were read by immunoSEQ multiplex PCR, and TCRdb kept only the in-frame ones, dropping some. The data contain fewer than 150,000 clones, roughly 96% of them singletons. The sample was peripheral blood, taken after pregnancy. Receptor source: a female donor with multiple sclerosis, enrolled in a pregnancy study. The CDR3 runs from the conserved cysteine through the conserved F or W. D genes are given only for firm matches. Size is omitted from some rows. Given values are once, few, many or a class for expanded clones.

v_gene	j_gene	abundance	d_gene	CDR3aa	CDR3nt
TRBV28	TRBJ1-2	.	.	CASSLPYPDGGNYGYTF	TGTGCCAGCAGTTTACCCTACCCTGACGGGGGAAACTATGGCTACACCTTC
TRBV11-1	TRBJ1-4	.	TRBD1	CASSLRTGATNEKLFF	TGTGCCAGCAGCTTAAGGACAGGTGCAACTAATGAAAAACTGTTTTTT
TRBV6-1	TRBJ1-5	.	.	CASSVAVVVQPQHF	TGTGCCAGCAGTGTGGCCGTCGTCGTTCAGCCCCAGCATTTT
TRBV4-2	TRBJ2-7	.	TRBD1	CASSQVSATGIYEQYF	TGTGCCAGCAGCCAAGTCAGCGCGACAGGGATCTACGAGCAGTACTTC
TRBV25-1	TRBJ1-1	.	TRBD1	CASSWTGVTEAFF	TGTGCCAGCAGTTGGACAGGGGTAACTGAAGCTTTCTTT
TRBV6-5	TRBJ2-5	.	TRBD2	CASSRAGGETQYF	TGTGCCAGCAGCCGAGCGGGAGGGGAGACCCAGTACTTC
TRBV28	TRBJ2-7	.	.	CASSFRYEQYF	TGTGCCAGCAGTTTTCGGTACGAGCAGTACTTC
TRBV14	TRBJ2-5	.	.	CASSQAGETQYF	TGTGCCAGCAGCCAAGCGGGGGAGACCCAGTACTTC
TRBV11-2	TRBJ2-5	.	.	CASSRLLENQETQYF	TGTGCCAGCAGCCGCCTGCTAGAGAACCAAGAGACCCAGTACTTC
TRBV29-1	TRBJ1-5	.	.	CSVEAGINQPQHF	TGCAGCGTTGAAGCAGGGATTAATCAGCCCCAGCATTTT
TRBV4-2	TRBJ2-6	.	.	CASSPGDSGWLSGANVLTF	TGTGCCAGCAGCCCGGGGGACTCGGGGTGGCTCTCTGGGGCCAACGTCCTGACTTTC
TRBV2	TRBJ1-5	.	TRBD1	CASRGTGGFSNQPQHF	TGTGCCAGCAGGGGGACAGGGGGCTTTAGCAATCAGCCCCAGCATTTT
TRBV10-2	TRBJ1-5	.	.	CASSEGDYSNQPQHF	TGCGCCAGCAGTGAGGGTGACTATAGCAATCAGCCCCAGCATTTT
TRBV5-5	TRBJ1-4	.	.	CASSFTGGRSNEKLFF	TGTGCCAGCAGCTTTACAGGAGGGAGGTCTAATGAAAAACTGTTTTTT
TRBV10-3	TRBJ1-1	.	.	CATVSFGPADTEAFF	TGTGCCACAGTTTCTTTTGGTCCTGCAGACACTGAAGCTTTCTTT
TRBV15	TRBJ2-1	.	.	CATSRGFGQYNEQFF	TGTGCCACCAGCAGAGGGTTCGGACAGTACAATGAGCAGTTCTTC
TRBV18	TRBJ2-5	.	TRBD1	CASSLDLTGGETQYF	TGTGCCAGCTCACTCGACCTGACAGGGGGAGAGACCCAGTACTTC
TRBV27	TRBJ1-5	once	.	CASSDTGLRQPQHF	TGTGCCAGCAGTGATACAGGGCTACGGCAGCCCCAGCATTTT
TRBV27	TRBJ1-1	.	TRBD1	CASNWLGPGGAVLTEAFF	TGTGCCAGCAATTGGCTTGGGCCAGGGGGCGCGGTCCTCACTGAAGCTTTCTTT
TRBV7-9	TRBJ1-5	.	TRBD1	CASSMGTAFSNQPQHF	TGTGCCAGCAGCATGGGGACAGCCTTTAGCAATCAGCCCCAGCATTTT
TRBV5-1	TRBJ1-1	.	.	CASSRLSGDTEAFF	TGCGCCAGCAGCCGTCTTAGTGGGGACACTGAGGCTTTCTTT
TRBV6-1	TRBJ2-7	.	.	CASSEALADYEQYF	TGTGCCAGCAGTGAAGCGCTTGCGGACTACGAGCAGTACTTC
TRBV20-1	TRBJ2-3	.	.	CSATIDTQYF	TGCAGTGCTACAATAGATACGCAGTATTTT
TRBV30	TRBJ1-2	once	.	CAWTQSLVSYTF	TGTGCCTGGACACAGAGTTTGGTTAGCTACACCTTC
TRBV11-1	TRBJ2-2	.	TRBD2	CASSIIAGGTGELFF	TGTGCCAGCAGCATCATAGCGGGAGGAACCGGGGAGCTGTTTTTT
TRBV6-5	TRBJ1-3	.	.	CASSYSSGNTIYF	TGTGCCAGCAGTTACTCGAGCGGAAACACCATATATTTT
TRBV7-6	TRBJ1-2	.	TRBD1	CASSRTRDRRDYGYTF	TGTGCCAGCAGCCGTACCAGGGACAGACGGGACTATGGCTACACCTTC
TRBV7-3	TRBJ2-7	.	.	CASSPAPSVHEQYF	TGTGCCAGCAGCCCTGCCCCTTCGGTGCACGAGCAGTACTTC
TRBV18	TRBJ2-3	.	TRBD2	CASSPKGSLAGPTDTQYF	TGTGCCAGCTCACCCAAAGGGAGTTTAGCGGGACCCACAGATACGCAGTATTTT